The 19 T cell receptor beta chains presented below share a single source sample, sequenced in a study of blood T cell repertoires in COVID-19 (dated by TCRdb to 2020 to 2022). To prepare the library, the immunoSEQ multiplex PCR assay was applied. This immuneACCESS table, as held by TCRdb, lists in-frame sequences with V and J called but not all clones. Of the missing ones, under half trace to an unresolved V gene in checked studies; the others have no known cause. This sample lists 90,000 or so clones; roughly nine tenths were detected once. The ten largest clones add up to about 5% of the sample. The sequencing input was peripheral blood. The receptors originated from an elderly woman with active COVID-19.

The genes are TRBV6-5 and TRBJ1-5; 9 bases align to TRBD1. CDR1 is MNHEY, CDR2 SVGAGI, per germline. This CDR3 spans 15 amino acids. The V and J ends lost 6 bases and 4 bases, in that order; junction bases with no gene match: 7. The CDR3 reads CASSKNGQGNQPQHF. The CDR3, as DNA: TGTGCCAGCAGCAAGAATGGACAGGGGAATCAGCCCCAGCATTTT.

This chain connects TRBV18 to TRBJ2-2, with TRBD1 matching 8 bases. The V gene's germline CDR1 is KGHSH and CDR2 LQKENI. There are 18 residues in the CDR3. The V and J ends lost 1 base and 1 base, in that order; junction bases with no gene match: 8. For the CDR3, the DNA is TGTGCCAGCTCACCACGGGACAGGCGGTCGGGGAACACCGGGGAGCTGTTTTTT. Its translation is CASSPRDRRSGNTGELFF.

The J gene is TRBJ1-1, the V gene TRBV19; D possibly corresponds to TRBD1 (5 bases). The CDR3 has 12 amino acids. Germline CDR1 is LNHDA and CDR2 is SQIVND (reference sequence). V dropped 10 bases and J dropped 3 bases, with 12 bases sitting between them. The CDR3 spells CATSTVDTEAFF. The DNA of the CDR3 is TGTGCCACCTCGACAGTCGACACTGAAGCTTTCTTT. Combining the CDR3 with reference TRBV19 and TRBJ1-1 gives the whole variable domain DGGITQSPKYLFRKEGQNVTLSCEQNLNHDAMYWYRQDPGQGLRLIYYSQIVNDFQKGDIAEGYSVSREKKESFPLTVTSAQKNPTAFYLCATSTVDTEAFFGQGTRLTVV.

This chain uses TRBV9 with TRBJ1-5, with D possibly TRBD1 on 5 matching bases. V lost 4 bases, J lost 0 bases, and 11 bases lay in between. The CDR3 consists of 15 residues. Germline assignment: CDR1 SGDLS and CDR2 YYNGEE. The CDR3 nucleotides are TGTGCCAGCAGCTCTCAAGGGGTTAGCAATCAGCCCCAGCATTTT. This codes for CASSSQGVSNQPQHF.

The rearrangement links TRBV3-1 (or the pseudogene TRBV3-2) to TRBJ2-6, with TRBD1 matching 7 bases. Germline V gives CDR1 LGHDT, CDR2 YNNKEL (reference sequence). The V gene end was trimmed by 2 bases and the J gene end by 4 bases; junction bases not matched to a gene: 8. CDR3 length: 17 amino acids. For the CDR3, the DNA is TGTGCCAGCAGCCAACTGACAGGGAAGGCCGGGGCCAACGTCCTGACTTTC. Translating it yields CASSQLTGKAGANVLTF.

This clone was seen just once. The rearrangement uses TRBV5-6 and TRBJ2-7; the D gene is possibly TRBD1 (6 bases). CDR1 SGHDT and CDR2 YYEEEE come from the germline V gene. This CDR3 has 13 residues. Deletions cut 4 bases from V and 1 base from J, with 9 bases between. CDR3 protein: CASSRGQSYEQYF. As DNA, the CDR3 is TGTGCCAGCAGCAGAGGACAGTCCTACGAGCAGTACTTC.

The CDR3 protein is CASSPLWREGQPQHF. The CDR3 nucleotides are TGTGCCAGCAGTCCCTTATGGAGGGAGGGACAGCCCCAGCATTTT. V is TRBV6-5 and J is TRBJ1-5; the D is unclear. The CDR3 has 15 amino acids. V dropped 5 bases and J dropped 7 bases, with 18 bases sitting between them. Germline-derived CDR1 and CDR2 are MNHEY and SVGAGI.

V is TRBV5-4 and J is TRBJ2-5, with D possibly matching TRBD2 (5 bases). The length of the CDR3 is 14 residues. Germline V CDR1 and CDR2: SGHNT, YYREEE (reference sequence). V was cut by 4 bases and J by 4 bases, with 14 bases left in between. The CDR3 is CASSNPGSVETQYF. In DNA form, the CDR3 reads TGTGCCAGCAGCAACCCGGGTAGCGTAGAGACCCAGTACTTC.

The genes are TRBV5-6 and TRBJ2-1; TRBD2 matches 10 bases. V lost 2 bases and J lost 4; bases outside the gene matches: 3. There are 15 residues in the CDR3. The germline V gene has CDR1 SGHDT and CDR2 YYEEEE. In DNA form, the CDR3 reads TGTGCCAGCAGCTTCAAACTAGCGGGGTACAATGAGCAGTTCTTC. This codes for CASSFKLAGYNEQFF.

This chain links TRBV7-8 with TRBJ2-5, with 8 bases fitting TRBD2. V gave up 5 bases and J gave up 5 bases; unmatched junction bases: 10. The CDR3 runs to 15 residues. Germline-derived CDR1 and CDR2 are SGHVS and FQNEAQ. The CDR3 DNA sequence: TGTGCCAGCAGCCTAGTCCGGGAGGGCGATGAGACCCAGTACTTC. Translating gives CASSLVREGDETQYF.

The CDR3 DNA reads as TGTGCCAGCAGTTTATTGCAGGGGGCAGGTAATTCACCCCTCCACTTT. Its protein product is CASSLLQGAGNSPLHF. The chain combines TRBV28 with TRBJ1-6; TRBD1 matches 8 bases. V dropped 1 base and J dropped 6; count of bases not matched to a gene: 5. The germline V gene encodes CDR1 MDHEN and CDR2 SYDVKM. CDR3 length: 16 amino acids.

The rearrangement joins TRBV15 to TRBJ2-1; TRBD2 agrees at 11 bases. Per the germline V gene, CDR1 is LNHNV and CDR2 is YYDKDF (reference sequence). The CDR3 consists of 16 residues. The trim removed 3 bases at V and 5 bases at J, leaving 6 bases unmatched. In nucleotides, the CDR3 is TGTGCCACCAGCAGTCCGACTAGCGGGATGGACAATGAGCAGTTCTTC. As protein: CATSSPTSGMDNEQFF.

As DNA, the CDR3 is TGCGCCAGCAGCTTGGTGCAGGGGGCTAATGAAAAACTGTTTTTT. Encoded protein: CASSLVQGANEKLFF. This chain joins TRBV5-1 and TRBJ1-4, with TRBD1 matching over 7 bases. CDR1 is SGHRS and CDR2 is YFSETQ in the germline V gene. The CDR3 totals 15 residues. The V and J ends lost 0 bases and 3 bases, in that order; junction bases with no gene match: 2. Supplemented by reference TRBV5-1 and TRBJ1-4, the full variable domain reads KAGVTQTPRYLIKTRGQQVTLSCSPISGHRSVSWYQQTPGQGLQFLFEYFSETQRNKGNFPGRFSGRQFSNSRSEMNVSTLELGDSALYLCASSLVQGANEKLFFGSGTQLSVL.

CDR3 DNA: TGTGCCATCACCCCTGACAGGGCTCCTTATGGCTACACCTTC. Its translation: CAITPDRAPYGYTF. This rearrangement joins TRBV10-3 to TRBJ1-2; the match to TRBD1 covers 7 bases. Trimming took 7 bases from V and 5 from J; bases not matched to a gene: 10. The CDR3 length is 14 residues. Germline assignment: CDR1 ENHRY and CDR2 SYGVKD.

The chain uses TRBV27 and TRBJ2-6, with D perhaps matching TRBD1 (6 bases). The CDR3 is made up of 17 amino acids. Trimming took 5 bases from V and 0 from J, leaving 14 bases between them. CDR1 MNHEY and CDR2 SMNVEV come from the germline V gene (reference sequence). In DNA form, the CDR3 reads TGTGCCAGCAGTCCACCGGGACATCTCTCTGGGGCCAACGTCCTGACTTTC. Amino acid sequence: CASSPPGHLSGANVLTF.

The DNA of the CDR3 is TGCGCCAGCAGTCCGGCGAACAGGACAACTAATGAAAAACTGTTTTTT. It specifies CASSPANRTTNEKLFF. The chain carries TRBV23-1 and TRBJ1-4, with D possibly being TRBD1 (5 bases). TRBV23-1 is placed among ORFs of uncertain function. This CDR3 spans 16 amino acids. Deletions cut 4 bases from V and 0 bases from J, with 12 bases between.

The V and J genes are TRBV6-5 and TRBJ1-6; D is unresolved. Germline CDR1 and CDR2: MNHEY and SVGAGI. This CDR3 is built from 15 residues. Trimming cost V 5 bases and J 9 bases, with 17 bases left between them. The CDR3 region has the DNA TGTGCCAGCAGTCTTTACGCGGGAGGGATTTCACCCCTCCACTTT. Translating it yields CASSLYAGGISPLHF.

The chain is built from TRBV12-5 and TRBJ2-7, with TRBD2 matching over 7 bases. This CDR3 comprises 17 residues. The trim removed 5 bases at V and 3 bases at J, leaving 16 bases unmatched. Germline CDR1 LGHNT, CDR2 FRNRAP. CDR3 amino acids: CASGPGRPSSGFYEQYF. The CDR3 region has the DNA TGTGCTAGTGGTCCCGGCCGTCCGTCTAGCGGATTCTACGAGCAGTACTTC.

This chain connects TRBV19 to TRBJ1-4; 10 positions agree with TRBD1. The J segment lost 0 bases and the V segment lost 6 bases, leaving 10 bases of the junction unmatched. Germline loops: CDR1 LNHDA, CDR2 SQIVND (reference sequence). The CDR3 runs 18 residues. The CDR3 protein is CASSRGTGAFATNEKLFF. The CDR3, as DNA: TGTGCCAGTAGCCGGGGGACAGGGGCCTTTGCAACTAATGAAAAACTGTTTTTT.